This T cell receptor beta chain was recorded in a study of blood T cells in healthy people across ages. Whole-study results and caveats: The fall in TCR beta diversity per million T cells was roughly linear with age. A strong correlation was found between TCR beta diversity and the percentage of naive T cells.

Comments on this clonotype: Its antigen is not identified.

The study drew donors from healthy Caucasian individuals in Russia aged roughly 6 to 95. This CDR3 comprises 19 residues. V shed 0 bases and J shed 0 bases, with 19 bases lying between them. Germline values: CDR1 LGHNA, CDR2 YNFKEQ. Combining a sample-barcoded 5' primer with a J-beta primer mix, a second PCR ran for roughly 6 to 12 cycles. Each CDR3 protein is one row after TCRdb ran MiXCR on the 5' RACE reads. The sample has about 2 million distinct CDR3 sequences; less than 50% are singletons. The sequencing sample was made of blood. The sequence was obtained from a woman aged 40-49 years in good health. The V and J genes are TRBV4-2 and TRBJ2-3; weak D call: TRBD1 (5 bases). CDR3 nucleotide sequence: TGTGCCAGCAGCCAAGATCGGAATAGTGGACAATCAAGCACAGATACGCAGTATTTT. Its protein product is CASSQDRNSGQSSTDTQYF.